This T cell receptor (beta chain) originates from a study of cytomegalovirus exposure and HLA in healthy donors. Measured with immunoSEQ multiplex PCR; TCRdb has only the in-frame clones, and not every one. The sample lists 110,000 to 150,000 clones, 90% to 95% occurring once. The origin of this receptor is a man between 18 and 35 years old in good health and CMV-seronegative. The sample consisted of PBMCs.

CDR3 nucleotide sequence: TGTGCCAGCCTGGCGGGGCCCTACTCCTACGAGCAGTACGTC. It codes for CASLAGPYSYEQYV. This chain connects TRBV6-1 to TRBJ2-7; a possible D gene is TRBD2 (6 bases). The CDR3 extends over 14 amino acids. Looked up from germline, CDR1 is MNHNS and CDR2 is SASEGT. V was shortened by 8 bases and J by 0 bases, with 14 bases between the two germline ends.